This entry lists 25 T cell receptor beta chains sequenced from one sample in a study of shared clonotypes between healthy human individuals. Produced via immunoSEQ multiplex PCR; TCRdb's table is partial and in-frame only. The sample contains over a million clones, roughly 74% of which appear only once. The sample was memory CD4+ T cells from PBMCs. Subset specified: CD45RA-negative fraction. These receptors came from a man aged 18 to 30 in good health. Some clones in this sample may be carry-over from other donors' samples.

This clone was observed at least ten times. The genes are TRBV5-1 and TRBJ2-2; 12 bases are shared with TRBD2. The CDR3 extends over 16 amino acids. CDR1 is SGHRS and CDR2 is YFSETQ in the germline V gene. Trimming at V came to 7 bases and at J to 2 bases, leaving 6 bases not matched to a gene. CDR3 amino acids: CASQLAGGTNTGELFF. DNA for the CDR3: TGCGCCAGCCAACTAGCGGGAGGTACTAACACCGGGGAGCTGTTTTTT.

The chain's CDR3 is CASSLGGRGELFF. CDR3 bases: TGTGCCAGCAGCTTAGGGGGACGCGGGGAGCTGTTTTTT. The rearrangement uses TRBV11-1 and TRBJ2-2, with D perhaps given as TRBD1 or TRBD2 (5 bases each). The CDR3 runs to 13 residues. Trimming took off 1 base at V and 7 bases at J, with 7 bases between the two ends. The V gene's germline CDR1 is SGHAT and CDR2 FQDESV (reference sequence).

This sequence joins TRBV5-4 and TRBJ1-3; TRBD1 aligns across 7 bases. With V trimmed by 5 bases and J by 0 bases, 14 bases remained unmatched. This CDR3 is 18 amino acids long. Germline V gene sequence: CDR1 SGHNT, CDR2 YYREEE (reference sequence). This chain's CDR3 is CASRPGQLSTNSGNTIYF. The CDR3 nucleotides are TGTGCCAGCAGACCGGGACAGCTAAGTACCAACTCTGGAAACACCATATATTTT.

J is TRBJ2-3 and V is TRBV20-1; 9 bases agree with TRBD1. The CDR3 is 11 residues long. Germline V gene data show CDR1 as DFQATT and CDR2 as SNEGSKA (reference sequence). Unmatched junction bases numbered 4, after V lost 6 bases and J lost 9 bases. This chain's CDR3 is CSAGTGITQYF. In DNA, the CDR3 is TGCAGTGCGGGGACAGGGATCACGCAGTATTTT.

The rearrangement joins TRBV11-2 to TRBJ2-5; the D call may be TRBD1 or TRBD2 (5 bases each). V was trimmed by 3 bases and J by 1 base, leaving 15 bases between them. The CDR3 is made up of 16 amino acids. The germline V gene has CDR1 SGHAT and CDR2 FQNNGV. The CDR3 here is CASSFEGRSPQETQYF. CDR3 nucleotide sequence: TGTGCCAGCAGCTTTGAGGGGCGCAGCCCCCAAGAGACCCAGTACTTC.

The chain combines TRBV19 with TRBJ2-3; D is undetermined. Trimming stripped 10 bases from V and 1 base from J, with 15 bases between. CDR3 length: 14 amino acids. CDR1 and CDR2 from the germline V gene are LNHDA and SQIVND (reference sequence). This CDR3 reads CATAKLQGTDTQYF. In DNA, the CDR3 is TGTGCCACCGCAAAGTTGCAGGGCACAGATACGCAGTATTTT.

The chain's CDR3 is CASSYRWGQKQFF. DNA for the CDR3: TGCGCCAGCAGCTATCGCTGGGGGCAAAAGCAGTTCTTC. This chain links TRBV5-1 with TRBJ2-1; TRBD1 might be the D (6 bases). The CDR3 is 13 amino acids. V lost 3 bases to trimming and J lost 11 bases, with 15 bases between them. The V gene's germline CDR1 is SGHRS and CDR2 YFSETQ.

This clone was found a few times. Within the sample, other DNA sequences also encode this same CDR3. The chain combines TRBV28 with TRBJ1-2; D is perhaps TRBD1 (5 bases). Between the trimmed V and J ends, which lost 1 base and 8 bases, there was a span of 8 bases. This CDR3 contains 12 residues. Germline assignment: CDR1 MDHEN and CDR2 SYDVKM. CDR3 region: CASSLSGLGYTF. The CDR3 DNA is TGTGCCAGCAGTTTATCAGGGTTGGGCTACACCTTC.

V is TRBV11-2 and J is TRBJ1-4, with 7 nucleotides matching TRBD1. From germline, CDR1 is SGHAT and CDR2 FQNNGV. The length of the CDR3 is 14 residues. Trimming cost V 3 bases and J 7 bases; bases outside gene matches: 5. The CDR3 protein is CASSFQQGSEKLFF. Written as DNA, the CDR3 is TGTGCCAGCAGCTTCCAACAGGGGAGTGAAAAACTGTTTTTT.

There are a few counts of this clone. V and J are TRBV6-5 and TRBJ2-7; 11 bases are shared with TRBD1. J was trimmed by 5 bases and V by 2 bases; bases with no gene match: 5. This CDR3 contains 15 residues. CDR1 and CDR2 (germline): MNHEY, SVGAGI. CDR3 sequence (DNA): TGTGCCAGCAGTTACAATCAGGACAGGGGGCACGAGCAGTACTTC. Protein sequence: CASSYNQDRGHEQYF.

The V and J genes are TRBV10-3 and TRBJ2-7, with D possibly matching TRBD1 (5 bases). Germline CDR1 and CDR2: ENHRY and SYGVKD. V gave up 4 bases and J gave up 0 bases, with 13 bases separating them. This CDR3 is 15 amino acids long. In DNA, the CDR3 is TGTGCCATCAGTGTTTCCACAGGCGCCTCCTACGAGCAGTACTTC. Amino acid sequence: CAISVSTGASYEQYF.

Turning to this clone: A much larger clonotype is one base distant, so this may be a read error. The same CDR3 arises from other DNA sequences in this sample as well. This chain connects TRBV7-8 to TRBJ1-5; D might be TRBD1 (6 bases). The length of the CDR3 is 16 residues. V gave up 5 bases and J gave up 7 bases, with 21 bases separating them. Germline V CDR1 and CDR2: SGHVS, FQNEAQ. The CDR3 DNA sequence: TGTGCCAGCAGCCTTAGTCCGGGGGCGCTCAGGCAGCCCCAGCATTTT. Translation: CASSLSPGALRQPQHF.

The rearrangement joins TRBV5-1 to TRBJ2-1; no reliable D call. The CDR3 is 15 amino acids. Germline CDR1 reads SGHRS; CDR2 reads YFSETQ. V was trimmed by 1 base and J by 3 bases, leaving 11 bases between them. The CDR3 region has the DNA TGCGCCAGCAGCTTGATTCCAAGCTACTACAATGAGCAGTTCTTC. Translating gives CASSLIPSYYNEQFF.

Turning to this clone: Other DNA sequences within the sample encode an identical CDR3. V usage is TRBV7-2 and J usage is TRBJ2-7, with D unresolved. The V gene's germline CDR1 is SGHTA and CDR2 FQGNSA. The CDR3 totals 13 residues. Trimming shortened V by 3 bases and J by 4 bases, and 10 bases separated the two germline ends. The CDR3 nucleotides read TGTGCCAGCAGCTTCCGAGGTGGGTACGAGCAGTACTTC. It translates to CASSFRGGYEQYF.

J is TRBJ2-2 and V is TRBV20-1; D unclear. Germline CDR1 DFQATT, CDR2 SNEGSKA (reference sequence). The ends were cut back, 4 bases at V and 8 bases at J, with 8 bases in the middle. The CDR3 totals 11 residues. CDR3 amino acids: CSAIFAGELFF. CDR3 DNA: TGCAGTGCTATTTTTGCTGGGGAGCTGTTTTTT.

The chain recombines TRBV2 with TRBJ2-1; the match to TRBD2 covers 10 bases. J lost 7 bases, V lost 8 bases, and 8 bases had no gene match. Germline CDR1 and CDR2: SNHLY and FYNNEI. This CDR3 has 14 residues. This CDR3 reads CASLTSGVSNEQFF. Written as DNA, the CDR3 is TGTGCCAGCCTTACTAGCGGGGTGTCGAATGAGCAGTTCTTC.

Only one count was recorded for this clone. The chain uses TRBV18 and TRBJ2-7; 7 bases are a match to TRBD1. Germline CDR1 and CDR2: KGHSH and LQKENI. There are 13 residues in the CDR3. V was clipped by 3 bases and J by 5 bases; unmatched bases: 4. The CDR3 sequence: CASSPGQINEQYF. The DNA for the CDR3 is TGTGCCAGCTCACCGGGACAGATCAACGAGCAGTACTTC.

This clone showed up just once. This chain connects TRBV18 to TRBJ2-5; TRBD1 matches 8 bases. CDR1 KGHSH and CDR2 LQKENI come from the germline V gene. The CDR3 spans 16 residues. The V segment lost 3 bases and the J segment 3 bases; nucleotides outside the gene matches: 9. CDR3 sequence: CASSPRTGQGKETQYF. The CDR3 region has the DNA TGTGCCAGCTCACCGCGGACAGGGCAGGGGAAAGAGACCCAGTACTTC.

This clone was detected ten times or more. The rearrangement uses TRBV28 and TRBJ2-5; the D call may be TRBD1 or TRBD2 (5 bases each). Trimming shortened V by 4 bases and J by 2 bases, and 17 bases separated the two germline ends. Germline V gene lookup returns CDR1 MDHEN and CDR2 SYDVKM. The CDR3 extends over 16 amino acids. This chain's CDR3 is CASSSPPGTRQETQYF. The CDR3, as DNA: TGTGCCAGCAGTTCCCCGCCGGGGACGCGACAAGAGACCCAGTACTTC.

V is TRBV4-3 and J is TRBJ2-1; D may be TRBD2 (5 bases). The CDR3 consists of 17 residues. The germline CDR1 and CDR2 sequences are LGHNA and YSLEER. The V end lost 3 bases, the J end lost 0 bases, and 15 bases lay between the germline ends. The CDR3 coding sequence is TGCGCCAGCAGCCAGGGAATCGGGAAGGGCTCCTACAATGAGCAGTTCTTC. As protein: CASSQGIGKGSYNEQFF.

Details on this clone: One end of the junction is discordant with germline, which a read error may explain. The V and J genes are TRBV20-1 and TRBJ2-3, with D hard to call. The CDR3 is 11 amino acids. Germline V gene data show CDR1 as DFQATT and CDR2 as SNEGSKA (reference sequence). The CDR3 DNA reads TGCAGTGCTAGCTCAACAGTTACGCAGTATTTT. Protein: CSASSTVTQYF.

The V gene is TRBV6-5, the J gene TRBJ2-7; D gene ambiguous. V was shortened by 8 bases and J by 0 bases, with 11 bases between the two germline ends. The CDR3 totals 13 residues. CDR1 and CDR2 (germline): MNHEY, SVGAGI. In DNA, the CDR3 is TGTGCCAGCGTCGACTTGGCCTCCTACGAGCAGTACTTC. As protein: CASVDLASYEQYF.

V and J are TRBV18 and TRBJ1-2; D may be TRBD1 (5 bases). The CDR3 spans 16 residues. Germline V gene data show CDR1 as KGHSH and CDR2 as LQKENI. V was clipped by 6 bases and J by 5 bases, with 22 bases between them. The CDR3 sequence is CASSPPYRTGLYGYTF. CDR3 nucleotides: TGTGCCAGCTCCCCTCCCTACAGGACCGGGTTATATGGCTACACCTTC.

Concerning this clone itself: Other DNA sequences in the sample encode the same CDR3. The V call is TRBV9, the J call TRBJ1-1; D might be TRBD1 (5 bases). Germline CDR1 reads SGDLS; CDR2 reads YYNGEE. V lost 0 bases and J 0 bases, leaving 9 bases between the germline ends. The CDR3 runs 15 residues. Here the CDR3 reads CASSVGGAMNTEAFF. The CDR3 nucleotides read TGTGCCAGCAGCGTAGGCGGGGCTATGAACACTGAAGCTTTCTTT. Based on the CDR3 plus reference TRBV9 and TRBJ1-1, the full variable domain is DSGVTQTPKHLITATGQRVTLRCSPRSGDLSVYWYQQSLDQGLQFLIQYYNGEERAKGNILERFSAQQFPDLHSELNLSSLELGDSALYFCASSVGGAMNTEAFFGQGTRLTVV.

This rearrangement joins TRBV7-9 to TRBJ2-7; D is perhaps TRBD2 (5 bases). V was clipped by 5 bases and J by 5 bases, with 19 bases between them. This CDR3 has 15 amino acids. Germline CDR1 is SEHNR and CDR2 is FQNEAQ (reference sequence). CDR3 sequence (DNA): TGTGCCAGCAGCCCCCATTGGGAGTATTCCGACGAGCAGTACTTC. Encoded protein: CASSPHWEYSDEQYF.